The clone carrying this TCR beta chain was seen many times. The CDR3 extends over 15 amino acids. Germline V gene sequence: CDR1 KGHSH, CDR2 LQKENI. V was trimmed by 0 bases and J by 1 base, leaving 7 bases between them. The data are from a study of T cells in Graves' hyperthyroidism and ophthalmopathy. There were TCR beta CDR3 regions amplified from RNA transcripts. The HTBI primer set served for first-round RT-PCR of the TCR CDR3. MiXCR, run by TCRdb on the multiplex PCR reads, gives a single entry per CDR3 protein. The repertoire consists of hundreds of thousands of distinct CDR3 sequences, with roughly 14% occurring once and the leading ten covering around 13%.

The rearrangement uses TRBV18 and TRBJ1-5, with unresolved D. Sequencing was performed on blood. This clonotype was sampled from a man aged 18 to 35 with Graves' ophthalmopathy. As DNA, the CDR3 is TGTGCCAGCTCACCACCGGGAACAAGCAATCAGCCCCAGCATTTT. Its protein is CASSPPGTSNQPQHF. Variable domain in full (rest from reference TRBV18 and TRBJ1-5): NAGVMQNPRHLVRRRGQEARLRCSPMKGHSHVYWYRQLPEEGLKFMVYLQKENIIDESGMPKERFSAEFPKEGPSILRIQQVVRGDSAAYFCASSPPGTSNQPQHFGDGTRLSIL.